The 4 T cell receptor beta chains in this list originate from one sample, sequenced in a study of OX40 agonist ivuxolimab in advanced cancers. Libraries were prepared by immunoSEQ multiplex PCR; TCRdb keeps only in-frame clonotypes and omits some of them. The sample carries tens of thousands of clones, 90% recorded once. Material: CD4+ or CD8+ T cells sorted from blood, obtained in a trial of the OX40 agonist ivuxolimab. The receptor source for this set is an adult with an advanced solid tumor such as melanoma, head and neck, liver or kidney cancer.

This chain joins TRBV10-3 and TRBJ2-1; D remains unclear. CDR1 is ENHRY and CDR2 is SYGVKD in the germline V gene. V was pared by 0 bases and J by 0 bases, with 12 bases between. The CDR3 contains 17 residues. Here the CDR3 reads CAISESRRLSSYNEQFF. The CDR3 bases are TGTGCCATCAGTGAGTCACGGCGGCTAAGCTCCTACAATGAGCAGTTCTTC.

The CDR3 is CAWSGMTGELFF. The CDR3 DNA sequence: TGTGCCTGGAGCGGTATGACCGGGGAGCTGTTTTTT. The chain uses TRBV30 and TRBJ2-2; D call uncertain. CDR1 is GTSNPN, CDR2 SVGIG, per germline (reference sequence). V lost 3 bases, J lost 5 bases, and 7 bases lay in between. The length of the CDR3 is 12 residues.

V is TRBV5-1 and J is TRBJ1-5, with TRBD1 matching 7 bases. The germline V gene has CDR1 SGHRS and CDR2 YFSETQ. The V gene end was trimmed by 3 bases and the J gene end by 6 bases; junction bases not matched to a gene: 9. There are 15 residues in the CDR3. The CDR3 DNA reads TGCGCCAGCAGCTCCCACCCAGGGGGTGGTCAGCCCCAGCATTTT. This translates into CASSSHPGGGQPQHF. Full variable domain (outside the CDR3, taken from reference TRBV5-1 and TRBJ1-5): KAGVTQTPRYLIKTRGQQVTLSCSPISGHRSVSWYQQTPGQGLQFLFEYFSETQRNKGNFPGRFSGRQFSNSRSEMNVSTLELGDSALYLCASSSHPGGGQPQHFGDGTRLSIL.

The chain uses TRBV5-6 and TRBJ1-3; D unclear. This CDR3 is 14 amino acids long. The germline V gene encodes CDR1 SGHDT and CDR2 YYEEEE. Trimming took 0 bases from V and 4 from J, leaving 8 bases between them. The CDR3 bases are TGTGCCAGCAGCTTGGCGGAAACAGGAAACACCATATATTTT. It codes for CASSLAETGNTIYF.